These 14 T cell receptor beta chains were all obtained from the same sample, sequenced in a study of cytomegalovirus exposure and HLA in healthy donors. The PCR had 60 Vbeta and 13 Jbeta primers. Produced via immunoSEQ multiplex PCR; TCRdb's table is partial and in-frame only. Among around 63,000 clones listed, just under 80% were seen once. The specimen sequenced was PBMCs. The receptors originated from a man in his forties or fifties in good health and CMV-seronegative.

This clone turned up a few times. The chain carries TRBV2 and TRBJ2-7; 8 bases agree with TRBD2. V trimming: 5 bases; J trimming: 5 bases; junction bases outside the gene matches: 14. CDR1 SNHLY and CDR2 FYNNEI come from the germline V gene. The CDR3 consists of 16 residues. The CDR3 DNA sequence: TGTGCCAGCAGTCCTAATTTCGGACTAGCCGGGGACGAGCAGTACTTC. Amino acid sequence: CASSPNFGLAGDEQYF.

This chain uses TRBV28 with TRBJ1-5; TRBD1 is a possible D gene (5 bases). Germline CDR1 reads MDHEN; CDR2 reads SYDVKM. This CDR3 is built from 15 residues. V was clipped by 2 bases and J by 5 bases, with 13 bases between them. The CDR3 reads CASSLTLRGDQPQHF. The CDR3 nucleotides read TGTGCCAGCAGTTTAACCCTCCGGGGGGATCAGCCCCAGCATTTT.

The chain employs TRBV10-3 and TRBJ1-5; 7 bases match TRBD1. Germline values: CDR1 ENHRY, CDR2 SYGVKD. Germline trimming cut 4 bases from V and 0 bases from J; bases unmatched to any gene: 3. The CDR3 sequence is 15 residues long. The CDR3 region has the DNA TGTGCCATCAGTGGGGGACAGAATAGCAATCAGCCCCAGCATTTT. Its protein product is CAISGGQNSNQPQHF.

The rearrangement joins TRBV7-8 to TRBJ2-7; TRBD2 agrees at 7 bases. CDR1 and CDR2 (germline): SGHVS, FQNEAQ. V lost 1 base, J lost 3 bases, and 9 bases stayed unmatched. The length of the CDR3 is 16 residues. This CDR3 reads CASSLERASGYYEQYF. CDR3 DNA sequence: TGTGCCAGCAGCTTAGAGCGGGCTAGCGGTTACTACGAGCAGTACTTC.

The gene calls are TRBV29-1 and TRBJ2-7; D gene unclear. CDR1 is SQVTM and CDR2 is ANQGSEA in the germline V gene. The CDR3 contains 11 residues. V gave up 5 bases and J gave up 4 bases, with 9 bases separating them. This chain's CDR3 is CSVTTAYEQYF. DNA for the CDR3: TGCAGCGTTACGACTGCTTACGAGCAGTACTTC.

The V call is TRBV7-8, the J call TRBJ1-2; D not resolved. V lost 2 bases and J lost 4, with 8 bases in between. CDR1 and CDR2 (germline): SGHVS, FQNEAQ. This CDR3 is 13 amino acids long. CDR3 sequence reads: CASSLSAVYGYTF. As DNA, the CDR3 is TGTGCCAGCAGCTTATCCGCAGTCTATGGCTACACCTTC. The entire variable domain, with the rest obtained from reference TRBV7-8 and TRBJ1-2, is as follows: GAGVSQSPRYKVAKRGQDVALRCDPISGHVSLFWYQQALGQGPEFLTYFQNEAQLDKSGLPSDRFFAERPEGSVSTLKIQRTQQEDSAVYLCASSLSAVYGYTFGSGTRLTVV.

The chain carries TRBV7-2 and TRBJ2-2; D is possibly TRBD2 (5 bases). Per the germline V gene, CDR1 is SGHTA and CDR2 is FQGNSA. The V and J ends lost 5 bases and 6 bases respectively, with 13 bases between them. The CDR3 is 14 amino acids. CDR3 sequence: CASSPALRAGELFF. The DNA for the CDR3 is TGTGCCAGCAGCCCAGCCCTGAGGGCCGGGGAGCTGTTTTTT.

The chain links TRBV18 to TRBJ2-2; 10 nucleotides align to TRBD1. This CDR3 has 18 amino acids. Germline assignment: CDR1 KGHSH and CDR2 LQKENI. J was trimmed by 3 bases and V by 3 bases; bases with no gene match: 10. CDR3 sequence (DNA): TGTGCCAGCTCACCGAGTCAAGGTGGACAGGGGGACACCGGGGAGCTGTTTTTT. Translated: CASSPSQGGQGDTGELFF.

The CDR3 region is CASSPPGQGGYEQFF. In nucleotides, the CDR3 is TGTGCCAGCTCACCACCGGGACAGGGAGGTTATGAGCAGTTCTTC. The chain links TRBV18 to TRBJ2-1, with TRBD1 matching 9 bases. The CDR3 extends over 15 amino acids. Germline CDR1 KGHSH, CDR2 LQKENI. The ends lost 0 bases at V and 8 bases at J; junction bases unmatched: 5.

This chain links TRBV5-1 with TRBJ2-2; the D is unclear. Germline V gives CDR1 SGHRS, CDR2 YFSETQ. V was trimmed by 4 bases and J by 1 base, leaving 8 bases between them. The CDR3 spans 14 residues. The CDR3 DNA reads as TGCGCCAGCAGCATTACAGTGAACACCGGGGAGCTGTTTTTT. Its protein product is CASSITVNTGELFF.

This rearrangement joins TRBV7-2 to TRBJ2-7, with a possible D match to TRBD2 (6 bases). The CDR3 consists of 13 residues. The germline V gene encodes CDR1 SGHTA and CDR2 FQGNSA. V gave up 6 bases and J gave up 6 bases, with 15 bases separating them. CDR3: CASRWRDAGEQYF. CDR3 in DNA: TGTGCCAGCAGGTGGCGGGATGCGGGCGAGCAGTACTTC.

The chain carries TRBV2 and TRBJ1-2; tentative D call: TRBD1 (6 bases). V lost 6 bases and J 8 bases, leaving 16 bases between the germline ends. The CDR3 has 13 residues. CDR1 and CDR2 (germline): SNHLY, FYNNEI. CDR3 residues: CASSVGQGNGYTF. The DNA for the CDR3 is TGTGCCAGCAGCGTCGGGCAGGGGAACGGCTACACCTTC. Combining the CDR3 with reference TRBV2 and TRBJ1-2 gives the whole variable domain EPEVTQTPSHQVTQMGQEVILRCVPISNHLYFYWYRQILGQKVEFLVSFYNNEISEKSEIFDDQFSVERPDGSNFTLKIRSTKLEDSAMYFCASSVGQGNGYTFGSGTRLTVV.

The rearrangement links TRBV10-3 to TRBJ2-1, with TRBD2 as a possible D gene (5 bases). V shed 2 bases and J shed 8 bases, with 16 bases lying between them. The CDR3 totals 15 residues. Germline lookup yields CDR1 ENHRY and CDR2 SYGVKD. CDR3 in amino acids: CAISEELARRDEQFF. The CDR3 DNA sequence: TGTGCCATCAGTGAGGAGCTAGCTCGAAGGGATGAGCAGTTCTTC.

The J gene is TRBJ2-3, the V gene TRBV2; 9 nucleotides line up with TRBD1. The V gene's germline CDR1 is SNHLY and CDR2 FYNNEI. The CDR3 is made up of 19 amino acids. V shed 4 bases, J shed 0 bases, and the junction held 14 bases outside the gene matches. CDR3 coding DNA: TGTGCCAGCAGTGGGACAGGGGTTGGAGCGGCTCAGAGCACAGATACGCAGTATTTT. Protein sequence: CASSGTGVGAAQSTDTQYF.